These 21 T cell receptor beta chains were sequenced from one sample in a study of early T cells in non-severe SARS-CoV-2 infection. TCRdb recomputed calls from the 5' RACE reads with MiXCR, one row per CDR3 protein. The table includes tens of thousands of distinct CDR3 sequences, 9.5% to 15% detected once. The sample taken for sequencing was whole blood. These receptors were obtained from an adult who was a healthcare worker with PCR-confirmed SARS-CoV-2 infection or an uninfected control (not recorded which).

Concerning this clonotype itself: One end of the junction does not line up with germline, which may come from a read error. V is TRBV3-1 and J is TRBJ1-2; 7 bases line up with TRBD1. Germline CDR1 LGHDT, CDR2 YNNKEL (reference sequence). The CDR3 runs to 15 residues. The CDR3, as DNA: TGTGCCAGCAGCCATCGGACAGGTTTTAACTATGACTACACCTTC. Translating gives CASSHRTGFNYDYTF.

This clonotype was detected ten times or more. The chain has TRBV7-9 and TRBJ1-1; the match to TRBD1 covers 7 bases. The V and J ends lost 5 bases and 5 bases, in that order; junction bases with no gene match: 17. The CDR3 is 17 amino acids. Germline V CDR1 and CDR2: SEHNR, FQNEAQ (reference sequence). The chain's CDR3 is CASSQDRLDRWGTEAFF. In nucleotides, the CDR3 is TGTGCCAGCAGCCAGGATCGCCTGGACAGGTGGGGGACTGAAGCTTTCTTT.

This chain links TRBV10-3 with TRBJ2-2; possibly TRBD1 for D (6 bases). Germline V gene data show CDR1 as ENHRY and CDR2 as SYGVKD. Trimming removed 3 bases at V and 1 base at J, with 9 bases between. The CDR3 has 15 amino acids. CDR3 sequence (DNA): TGTGCCATCAGTGATGGGACAAAGAACACCGGGGAGCTGTTTTTT. Protein sequence: CAISDGTKNTGELFF.

V usage is TRBV5-4 and J usage is TRBJ2-3; the match to TRBD1 covers 8 bases. Germline trimming cut 0 bases from V and 5 bases from J; bases unmatched to any gene: 11. The V gene's germline CDR1 is SGHNT and CDR2 YYREEE (reference sequence). The CDR3 is 17 residues long. The DNA for the CDR3 is TGTGCCAGCAGCTTGGGAACTATCCAGGGGGCAGGAGATACGCAGTATTTT. Its protein is CASSLGTIQGAGDTQYF.

The sample holds a few counts of this clonotype. The J gene is TRBJ1-5, the V gene TRBV7-2; TRBD1 matches at 8 bases. This CDR3 spans 13 amino acids. Germline V gene data show CDR1 as SGHTA and CDR2 as FQGNSA. Losses at the gene ends were 8 bases for V and 7 bases for J; bases not matched to a gene: 7. The CDR3 loop reads CASSTGGRQPQHF. CDR3 nucleotides: TGTGCCAGCTCAACAGGGGGACGGCAGCCCCAGCATTTT.

This rearrangement joins TRBV12-3 or TRBV12-4 to TRBJ2-2; TRBD2 agrees at 12 bases. The CDR3 has 16 amino acids. The trim removed 5 bases at V and 7 bases at J, leaving 8 bases unmatched. The CDR3 sequence: CASSPGLAGGSGELFF. The CDR3 coding sequence is TGTGCCAGCAGTCCGGGACTAGCGGGCGGTAGCGGGGAGCTGTTTTTT.

The rearrangement uses TRBV5-1 and TRBJ1-1; D gene unclear. CDR3 size: 15 residues. With 4 bases removed from V and 4 bases from J, the gap between germline ends came to 17 bases. Germline CDR1 SGHRS, CDR2 YFSETQ. CDR3 protein: CASSPDGLGGTEAFF. DNA of the CDR3: TGCGCCAGCAGCCCGGACGGATTGGGTGGCACTGAAGCTTTCTTT.

The chain recombines TRBV3-1 with TRBJ1-2; D unclear. V was trimmed by 3 bases and J by 4 bases, leaving 15 bases between them. The CDR3 runs to 15 residues. CDR1 is LGHDT, CDR2 YNNKEL, per germline (reference sequence). The CDR3 spells CASSHDPRDAYGYTF. DNA of the CDR3: TGTGCCAGCAGCCACGACCCCCGGGATGCCTATGGCTACACCTTC.

V usage is TRBV4-2 and J usage is TRBJ2-7; D is perhaps TRBD2 (5 bases). Germline CDR1 and CDR2: LGHNA and YNFKEQ. CDR3 length: 13 residues. V shed 0 bases and J shed 10 bases, with 13 bases lying between them. The CDR3 loop is CASSQDNGSPQYF. CDR3 in DNA: TGTGCCAGCAGCCAAGATAATGGGAGCCCACAGTACTTC.

This clonotype has at least ten counts. The rearrangement uses TRBV19 and TRBJ1-5; possible D gene TRBD1, 5 bases. In germline, CDR1 is LNHDA, CDR2 SQIVND (reference sequence). CDR3 length equals 15 residues. V lost 3 bases and J lost 4, with 13 bases in between. The CDR3, as DNA: TGTGCCAGTAGTATTTGGGGACGGACTAATCAGCCCCAGCATTTT. Translation: CASSIWGRTNQPQHF.

This clonotype was counted a few times. The J gene is TRBJ1-6, the V gene TRBV6-5, with TRBD1 as a possible D gene (5 bases). Trimming took off 0 bases at V and 10 bases at J, with 16 bases between the two ends. The CDR3 consists of 16 residues. Per the germline V gene, CDR1 is MNHEY and CDR2 is SVGAGI. The CDR3 region is CASSYSSVQGRSPLHF. CDR3 coding DNA: TGTGCCAGCAGTTACTCGAGTGTCCAGGGCAGGTCACCCCTCCACTTT.

Regarding this clonotype: A junction boundary mismatches the germline segment, possibly from a read error. The V gene is TRBV28, the J gene TRBJ1-1; 7 nucleotides align to TRBD1. This CDR3 contains 14 residues. Germline V gene data show CDR1 as MDHEN and CDR2 as SYDVKM. In DNA, the CDR3 is TGTGCCGGCAGTTCGACAGGGACCGACACTGAAGCTTTCTTT. Amino acids: CAGSSTGTDTEAFF. The full variable domain, rest sourced from reference TRBV28 and TRBJ1-1, is DVKVTQSSRYLVKRTGEKVFLECVQDMDHENMFWYRQDPGLGLRLIYFSYDVKMKEKGDIPEGYSVSREKKERFSLILESASTNQTSMYLCAGSSTGTDTEAFFGQGTRLTVV.

The V gene is TRBV7-9, the J gene TRBJ2-1, with 13 bases matching TRBD2. This CDR3 has 16 amino acids. Germline assignment: CDR1 SEHNR and CDR2 FQNEAQ (reference sequence). The V gene end was trimmed by 5 bases and the J gene end by 7 bases; junction bases not matched to a gene: 8. The CDR3 here is CASSTSGGAVENEQFF. The CDR3 region has the DNA TGTGCCAGCAGCACTAGCGGGGGGGCCGTCGAGAATGAGCAGTTCTTC.

This clonotype was found a few times. The J gene is TRBJ2-3, the V gene TRBV6-6; D is unclear. V dropped 6 bases and J dropped 4 bases, with 8 bases sitting between them. This CDR3 has 12 residues. Per the germline V gene, CDR1 is MNHNY and CDR2 is SVGAGI (reference sequence). DNA for the CDR3: TGTGCCAGCAGCCTATACGCAGATACGCAGTATTTT. Translating it yields CASSLYADTQYF.

The chain employs TRBV20-1 and TRBJ2-7, with 9 bases aligning to TRBD1. Germline V gene sequence: CDR1 DFQATT, CDR2 SNEGSKA (reference sequence). V dropped 5 bases and J dropped 0; count of bases not matched to a gene: 5. The CDR3 length is 14 residues. The CDR3 protein is CSAAQGATSYEQYF. For the CDR3, the DNA is TGCAGTGCTGCACAGGGGGCGACCTCCTACGAGCAGTACTTC.

V usage is TRBV29-1 and J usage is TRBJ1-2, with TRBD1 as a possible D gene (5 bases). The V gene's germline CDR1 is SQVTM and CDR2 ANQGSEA. V lost 6 bases and J lost 4, with 9 bases in between. The CDR3 runs 11 residues. CDR3 amino acids: CSVGDGYGYTF. The CDR3 region has the DNA TGCAGCGTAGGGGACGGCTATGGCTACACCTTC.

In this sample, this clonotype turned up a few times. This chain uses TRBV5-1 with TRBJ2-1; 10 bases are a match to TRBD2. From germline, CDR1 is SGHRS and CDR2 YFSETQ. The CDR3 has 17 residues. V gave up 4 bases and J gave up 6 bases; unmatched junction bases: 13. This CDR3 reads CASSDFTSGVEANEQFF. The CDR3 DNA reads TGCGCCAGCAGCGACTTTACTAGCGGGGTAGAAGCCAATGAGCAGTTCTTC.

This clonotype was seen more than once but under ten times. This chain joins TRBV20-1 and TRBJ1-4; 9 nucleotides line up with TRBD1. V lost 6 bases, J lost 11 bases, and 4 bases stayed unmatched. In germline, CDR1 is DFQATT, CDR2 SNEGSKA (reference sequence). The CDR3 has 11 residues. The CDR3 sequence is CSADRGEKLFF. DNA of the CDR3: TGCAGTGCAGACAGGGGGGAGAAACTGTTTTTT.

This clonotype was recorded many times. CDR3 region: CASSPTASGNTIYF. CDR3 sequence (DNA): TGTGCCAGCAGCCCGACAGCTTCTGGAAACACCATATATTTT. The rearrangement joins TRBV12-3 or TRBV12-4 to TRBJ1-3; a possible D gene is TRBD1 (5 bases). The ends were cut back, 6 bases at V and 1 base at J, with 10 bases in the middle. This CDR3 contains 14 residues.

The CDR3 nucleotides read TGCGCCAGCAGTGATTGGGGCACAGATACGCAGTATTTT. Amino acids: CASSDWGTDTQYF. The chain is built from TRBV10-1 and TRBJ2-3; D remains unclear. From germline, CDR1 is WNHNN and CDR2 SYGVQD (reference sequence). The germline V and J ends were trimmed by 3 bases and 1 base, with 5 bases remaining between them. This CDR3 is built from 13 residues.

This clonotype was counted many times. The V and J genes are TRBV10-3 and TRBJ1-2, with TRBD1 identical over 7 bases. The germline V gene has CDR1 ENHRY and CDR2 SYGVKD. Unmatched junction bases numbered 6, after V lost 7 bases and J lost 4 bases. This CDR3 has 13 amino acids. The CDR3 loop reads CAITPGTAYGYTF. DNA of the CDR3: TGTGCCATCACTCCTGGGACAGCCTATGGCTACACCTTC.